This TCR beta chain originates from a study of blood T cell repertoires in COVID-19. The CDR3 spans 13 residues. V trimming: 9 bases; J trimming: 3 bases; junction bases outside the gene matches: 4. In the original workflow: How many nucleated cells were present was estimated from reference gene primer amplification. The assay was immunoSEQ multiplex PCR, and TCRdb's table has in-frame clones only and misses some. V and J calls and clone size come straight from that table; D and trimming were deduced from the DNA. The repertoire holds 250,000 to 400,000 clones, with about 91% as singletons. The sequence came from a woman in her thirties with COVID-19, enrolled during active disease. The sequenced sample was peripheral blood. This chain joins TRBV12-3 or TRBV12-4 and TRBJ1-2, with 10 bases aligning to TRBD1. CDR3 DNA sequence: TGTGCCAGTGGGACAGGGGAGTACTATGGCTACACCTTC. Its protein is CASGTGEYYGYTF.